The entry that follows covers one T cell receptor (beta chain) sequence. The antigen remains unidentified. These data belong to a study of shared clonotypes between healthy human individuals. About the research overall: A couple of women and a few men aged 18 to 49 made up the donors. The study, taken as a whole, reports: Sampling included only blood; tissue repertoires likely differ.

CDR1 is SNHLY and CDR2 is FYNNEI in the germline V gene. V lost 2 bases and J lost 1; bases outside the gene matches: 20. The CDR3 spans 22 residues. In the source study's methods: ImmunoSEQ output held junction-only sequences without quality scores, so filtering differed. Using immunoSEQ multiplex PCR, the repertoire was profiled, and TCRdb retains in-frame clones only, with some absent. The V and J calls and clone size were taken over from that table, and D and trimming were inferred from the DNA. The table has approximately 2,300,000 clones, 92% seen once. Subsets obtained from CD4+ cells comprised CD45RA+ naive and CD45RA-negative memory cells.

The source of this sequence is a young man in good health. Some clones in this sample may be carry-over from other donors' samples. The chain has TRBV2 and TRBJ2-3; 11 bases fit TRBD2. Sample: naive CD4+ T cells from PBMCs. The sample's subset: CD45RA+ positively selected. The CDR3 region has the DNA TGTGCCAGCAGTGAATCCCGACTAGCGGGGCTGGTCGGGGGGGAGGGCACAGATACGCAGTATTTT. Protein sequence: CASSESRLAGLVGGEGTDTQYF.